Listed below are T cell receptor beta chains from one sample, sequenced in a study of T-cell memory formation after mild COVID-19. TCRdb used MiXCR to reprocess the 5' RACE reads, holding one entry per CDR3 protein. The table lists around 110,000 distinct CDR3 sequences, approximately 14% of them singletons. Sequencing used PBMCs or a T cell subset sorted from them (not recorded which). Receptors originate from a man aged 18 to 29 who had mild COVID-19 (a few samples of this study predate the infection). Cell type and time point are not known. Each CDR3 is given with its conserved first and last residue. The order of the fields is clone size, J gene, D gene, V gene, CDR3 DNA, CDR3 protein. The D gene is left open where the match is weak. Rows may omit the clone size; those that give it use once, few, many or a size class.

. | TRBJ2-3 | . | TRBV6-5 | TGTGCCAGCAGAGTAGGCACAGATACGCAGTATTTT | CASRVGTDTQYF
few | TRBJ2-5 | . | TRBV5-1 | TGCGCCAGCAGCTCCCTAGGACAGCTCCAAGAGACCCAGTACTTC | CASSSLGQLQETQYF
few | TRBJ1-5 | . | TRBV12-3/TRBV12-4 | TGTGCCAGCAGTCACCGGGACCGATATAGCAATCAGCCCCAGCATTTT | CASSHRDRYSNQPQHF
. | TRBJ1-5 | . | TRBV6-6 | TGTGCCAGCACCCACAGGGTGGATCAGCCCCAGCATTTT | CASTHRVDQPQHF
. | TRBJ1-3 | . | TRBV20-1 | TGCAGTGCTATCTTGTCTCGGGACAAGGTCGGAAACACCATATATTTT | CSAILSRDKVGNTIYF
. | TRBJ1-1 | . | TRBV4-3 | TGCGCCAGCAGCCAAGATCCCCCTCGGGGGTTGGTTAGTGAAGCTTTCTTT | CASSQDPPRGLVSEAFF
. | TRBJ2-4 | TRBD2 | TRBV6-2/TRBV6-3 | TGTGCCAGCAGCCCCCGAGCGGGGGCCGCCCTAGCCAAAAACATTCAGTACTTC | CASSPRAGAALAKNIQYF
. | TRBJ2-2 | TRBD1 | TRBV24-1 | TGTGCCACCAGTGATCGGGACAGCCTAGGCGGGGAGCTGTTTTTT | CATSDRDSLGGELFF
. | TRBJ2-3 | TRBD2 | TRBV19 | TGTGCCACCCTGGATGGGAGGGCTAGCACAGATACGCAGTATTTT | CATLDGRASTDTQYF
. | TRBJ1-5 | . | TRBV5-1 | TGCGCCAGCAGCTTGGAAGCAGGGTCGGAGCAGCCCCAGCATTTT | CASSLEAGSEQPQHF
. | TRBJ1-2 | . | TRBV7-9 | TGTGCCAGCAGCTTATCAGGGTTTGGTGGCTACACCTTC | CASSLSGFGGYTF
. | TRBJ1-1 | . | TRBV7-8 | TGTGCCAGCAGCCCGCTTGGGGCAGTCCCTATAGGCTCTGAAGCTTTCTTT | CASSPLGAVPIGSEAFF
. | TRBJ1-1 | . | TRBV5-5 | TGTGCCAGCAGCCCCAGCCCGTTGGGGACTGAAGCTTTCTTT | CASSPSPLGTEAFF
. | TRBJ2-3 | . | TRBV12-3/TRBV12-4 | TGTGCCAGCAGTTTAGCAGGGGACACAGATACGCAGTATTTT | CASSLAGDTDTQYF
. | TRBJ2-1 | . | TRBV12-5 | TGTGCTAGTGGTAAAACAGGGTACAATGAGCAGTTCTTC | CASGKTGYNEQFF
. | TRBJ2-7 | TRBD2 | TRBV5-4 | TGTGCCAGCAGCTCGAGGACTAGCGGCTACGAGCAGTACTTC | CASSSRTSGYEQYF
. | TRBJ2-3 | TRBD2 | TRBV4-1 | TGCGCCAGCAGCCTCAGGGCCCCGGAGCGGGGGCGCACAGATACGCAGTATTTT | CASSLRAPERGRTDTQYF
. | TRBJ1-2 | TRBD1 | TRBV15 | TGTGCCACCAGCAGAGATTATCAGGGGGCCGGTTATGGCTACACCTTC | CATSRDYQGAGYGYTF
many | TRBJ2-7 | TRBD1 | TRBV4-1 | TGCGCCAGCAGCCCGATCGGGACAGGGGCGGCCTACGAGCAGTACTTC | CASSPIGTGAAYEQYF
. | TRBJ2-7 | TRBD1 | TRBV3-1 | TGTGCCAGCAGCCAAGAAACCCGGACAGGGACCTACGAGCAGTACTTC | CASSQETRTGTYEQYF
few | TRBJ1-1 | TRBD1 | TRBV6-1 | TGTGCCAGCAGGACCGGGACAGGTAATCCAGCTTTCTTT | CASRTGTGNPAFF
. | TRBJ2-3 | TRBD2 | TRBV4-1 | TGCGCCAGCAGCCAAGATCCTCAGCGGGGGGTTGTTGATACGCAGTATTTT | CASSQDPQRGVVDTQYF
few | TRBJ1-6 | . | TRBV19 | TGTGCCAGTAGTGCATCGGGGGCTCTGTGGTCACCCCTCCACTTT | CASSASGALWSPLHF
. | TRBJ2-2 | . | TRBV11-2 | TGTGCCAGCAGCTTAGATTCGAGAAGGGTCCTTCTAACCCCCCACGGGGAGCTGTTTTTT | CASSLDSRRVLLTPHGELFF
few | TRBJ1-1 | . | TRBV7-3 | TGTGCCAGCAGCTTAACTGGCCATGGGGGCACTGAAGCTTTCTTT | CASSLTGHGGTEAFF
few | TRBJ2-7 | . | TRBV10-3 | TGTGCCATCAGTGGGGGATCAGATTACGAGCAGTACTTC | CAISGGSDYEQYF
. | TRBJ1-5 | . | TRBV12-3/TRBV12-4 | TGTGCCAGCAGTTTAGGTCCCCAGCCCCAGCATTTT | CASSLGPQPQHF
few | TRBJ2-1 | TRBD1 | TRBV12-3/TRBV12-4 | TGTGCCAGCAGTCAGCCGGGACAGGGGTTGAGTGAGCAGTTCTTC | CASSQPGQGLSEQFF
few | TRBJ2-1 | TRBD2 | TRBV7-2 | TGTGCCAGCAGCTTTAGCGGGGGGGGAATATATGAGCAGTTCTTC | CASSFSGGGIYEQFF
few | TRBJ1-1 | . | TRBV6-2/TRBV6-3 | TGTGCCAGCATCGAATTGGGGGTGAACACTGAAGCTTTCTTT | CASIELGVNTEAFF